This T cell receptor (beta chain) was obtained from a study of cytomegalovirus exposure and HLA in healthy donors. 13 Jbeta primers and 60 Vbeta primers were used for the PCR. Authors' analysis steps: Roughly 10 million shared chains were among around 78 million unique TCR beta chains counted in a later analysis. Here immunoSEQ multiplex PCR was the method, and the copy in TCRdb shows in-frame clones only, minus some. V, J and clone size are those of that table, while D and trimming were read from the DNA. This sample has about 160,000 clones, with about 81% found just once. Whole-study findings and limits: Presence/absence analyses assumed roughly uniform sequencing depth across donors. Specific recognition of CMV antigens was confirmed in vitro for a few chains (all CMV-associated). CMV serostatus was the sole immune exposure information available.

As to this clone: Its antigen is unidentified.

The germline CDR1 and CDR2 sequences are SQVTM and ANQGSEA. The CDR3 contains 14 residues. Sequenced input: PBMCs. The TCR originated in a woman in her 50s in good health and CMV-seropositive. The genes are TRBV29-1 and TRBJ2-5, with 13 bases lining up with TRBD2. The end of the DNA aligns better with TRBJ2-7, so the J call may be wrong. The CDR3 sequence is CSVRGLAGSYEQYF. CDR3 coding DNA: TGCAGCGTTAGGGGACTAGCGGGGTCCTACGAGCAGTACTTC.